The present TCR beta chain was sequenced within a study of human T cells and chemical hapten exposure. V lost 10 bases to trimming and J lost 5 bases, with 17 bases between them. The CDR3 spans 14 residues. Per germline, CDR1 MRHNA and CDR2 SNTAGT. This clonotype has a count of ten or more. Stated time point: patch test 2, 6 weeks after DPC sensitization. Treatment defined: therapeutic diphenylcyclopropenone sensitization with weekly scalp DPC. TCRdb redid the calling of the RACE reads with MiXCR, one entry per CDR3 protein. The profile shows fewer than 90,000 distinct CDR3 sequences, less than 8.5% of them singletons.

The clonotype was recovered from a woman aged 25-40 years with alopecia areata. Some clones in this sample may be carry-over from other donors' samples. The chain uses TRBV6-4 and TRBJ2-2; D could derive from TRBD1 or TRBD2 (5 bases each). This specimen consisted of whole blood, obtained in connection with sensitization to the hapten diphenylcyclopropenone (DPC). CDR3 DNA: TGTGCCACCCGTTTCCGAGGGGAGACCGGGGAGCTGTTTTTT. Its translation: CATRFRGETGELFF.